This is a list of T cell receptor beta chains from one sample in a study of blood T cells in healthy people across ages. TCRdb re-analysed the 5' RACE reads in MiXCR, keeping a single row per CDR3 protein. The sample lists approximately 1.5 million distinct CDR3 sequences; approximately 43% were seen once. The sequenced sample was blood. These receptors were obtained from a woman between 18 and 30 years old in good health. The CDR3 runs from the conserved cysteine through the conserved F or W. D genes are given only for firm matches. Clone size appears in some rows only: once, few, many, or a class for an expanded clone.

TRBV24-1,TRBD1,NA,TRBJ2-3,CATSGDSGGTMDTQYF,TGTGCCACCAGTGGTGACTCAGGGGGCACAATGGATACGCAGTATTTT
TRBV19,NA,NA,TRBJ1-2,CASTFVGQRTNYGYTF,TGTGCCAGTACCTTCGTGGGGCAGCGGACTAACTATGGCTACACCTTC
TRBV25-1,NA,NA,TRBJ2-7,CASSGPDGISEQYF,TGTGCCAGCAGTGGCCCAGACGGAATTAGCGAGCAGTACTTC
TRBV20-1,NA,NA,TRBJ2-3,CSASQFSTDTQYF,TGCAGTGCTTCCCAGTTTTCCACAGATACGCAGTATTTT
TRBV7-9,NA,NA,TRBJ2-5,CASRSLGSHEQYF,TGTGCCAGCAGATCCCTCGGCTCCCATGAGCAGTACTTC
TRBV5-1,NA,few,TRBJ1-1,CASSLGRTRTEAFF,TGCGCCAGCAGCTTGGGGCGGACCAGGACTGAAGCTTTCTTT
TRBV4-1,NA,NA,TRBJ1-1,CASSQEPLGGGAFF,TGCGCCAGCAGCCAAGAGCCCTTAGGGGGTGGAGCTTTCTTT
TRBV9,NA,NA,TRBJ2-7,CASSSSGISYKQYF,TGTGCCAGCAGCTCATCAGGGATCTCCTACAAGCAGTACTTC
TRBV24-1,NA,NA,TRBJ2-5,CATSDRDFDQVTQYF,TGTGCCACCAGTGACCGGGACTTCGACCAAGTGACCCAGTACTTC
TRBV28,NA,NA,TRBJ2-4,CASSPMDRLGSIQYF,TGTGCCAGCAGTCCGATGGACAGATTGGGGAGCATTCAGTACTTC
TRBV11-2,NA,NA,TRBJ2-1,CASSSPTAPLYNEQFF,TGTGCCAGCAGCTCGCCGACTGCCCCTCTCTACAATGAGCAGTTCTTC
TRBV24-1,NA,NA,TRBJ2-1,CATSTTSGVSYNEQFF,TGTGCCACCAGCACCACGTCAGGAGTTTCCTACAATGAGCAGTTCTTC
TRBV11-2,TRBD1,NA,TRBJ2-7,CASSTGTGSTYEQYF,TGTGCCAGCAGCACCGGGACAGGGAGCACCTACGAGCAGTACTTC
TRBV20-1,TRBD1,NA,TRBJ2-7,CSAEDRGRGNEQYF,TGCAGTGCAGAGGACAGGGGAAGAGGTAACGAGCAGTACTTC
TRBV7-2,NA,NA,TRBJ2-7,CASSSRRSGSSYEQYF,TGTGCCAGCAGCTCACGCCGGAGCGGAAGCTCCTACGAGCAGTACTTC
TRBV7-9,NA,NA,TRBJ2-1,CAAGAGDEQFF,TGTGCCGCGGGGGCAGGGGATGAGCAGTTCTTC
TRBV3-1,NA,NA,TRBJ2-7,CASSRVPLARNEQYF,TGTGCCAGCAGCCGAGTTCCTTTGGCGCGCAATGAGCAGTACTTC
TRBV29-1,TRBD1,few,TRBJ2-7,CSVVGTGDEQYF,TGCAGCGTCGTCGGGACAGGGGACGAGCAGTACTTC
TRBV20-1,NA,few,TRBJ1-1,CSATPEGYTEAFF,TGCAGTGCAACCCCGGAAGGCTACACTGAAGCTTTCTTT
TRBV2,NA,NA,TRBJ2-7,CASSATGASHEQYF,TGTGCCAGCAGTGCGACAGGAGCAAGCCACGAGCAGTACTTC
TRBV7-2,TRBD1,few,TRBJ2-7,CASSLRTGGQYEQYF,TGTGCCAGCAGCTTAAGGACAGGGGGCCAGTACGAGCAGTACTTC
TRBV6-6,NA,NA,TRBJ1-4,CASSYARSEKLFF,TGTGCCAGTAGTTACGCTAGGAGTGAAAAACTGTTTTTT
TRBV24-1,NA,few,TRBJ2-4,CATSDGDIQYF,TGTGCCACCAGTGATGGGGACATTCAGTACTTC
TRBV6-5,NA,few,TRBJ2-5,CASSYAGTGWTQYF,TGTGCCAGCAGTTACGCGGGGACTGGGTGGACCCAGTACTTC
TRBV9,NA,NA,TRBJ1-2,CASSASGVSHYGYTF,TGTGCCAGCAGCGCTTCAGGGGTTTCCCACTATGGCTACACCTTC
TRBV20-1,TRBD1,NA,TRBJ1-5,CSASYWDSGDNQPQHF,TGCAGTGCTAGCTACTGGGACAGTGGTGACAATCAGCCCCAGCATTTT
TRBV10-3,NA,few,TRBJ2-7,CAISESLVVYHEQYF,TGTGCCATCAGTGAGTCGCTAGTCGTTTACCACGAGCAGTACTTC
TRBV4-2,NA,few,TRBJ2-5,CASSQFGSQETQYF,TGTGCCAGCAGCCAATTTGGCTCGCAAGAGACCCAGTACTTC
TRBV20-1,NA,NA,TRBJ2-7,CSAKGLEQYF,TGCAGTGCTAAGGGACTCGAGCAGTACTTC
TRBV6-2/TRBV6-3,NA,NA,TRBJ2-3,CASSYGGRSTQYF,TGTGCCAGCAGTTACGGGGGACGGAGTACTCAGTATTTT
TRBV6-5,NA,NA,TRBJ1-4,CASGPWGTNEKLFF,TGTGCCAGCGGCCCGTGGGGTACTAATGAAAAACTGTTTTTT
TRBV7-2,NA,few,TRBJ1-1,CASSLGSRANTEAFF,TGTGCCAGCAGCTTAGGCAGCAGGGCTAACACTGAAGCTTTCTTT
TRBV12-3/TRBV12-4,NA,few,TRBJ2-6,CASRPSPGGHHLLGGANVLTF,TGTGCCAGCAGACCCTCTCCGGGGGGACACCACTTGCTCGGGGGGGCCAACGTCCTGACTTTC
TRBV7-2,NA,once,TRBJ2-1,CASSLENLSYNEQFF,TGTGCCAGCAGCTTAGAAAACCTCTCCTACAATGAGCAGTTCTTC
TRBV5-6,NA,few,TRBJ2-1,CASANLGEFGNEQFF,TGTGCCAGCGCCAATCTAGGGGAATTTGGCAATGAGCAGTTCTTC
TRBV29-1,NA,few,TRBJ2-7,CSVEAGTRAYNEQYF,TGCAGCGTTGAAGCTGGGACGCGAGCCTACAATGAGCAGTACTTC
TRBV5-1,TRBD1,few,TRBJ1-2,CASSLGQGEGYTF,TGCGCCAGCAGCTTGGGACAGGGGGAGGGCTACACCTTC
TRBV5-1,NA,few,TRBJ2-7,CASSSRGDGAYEQYF,TGCGCCAGCAGCTCGAGGGGGGACGGGGCCTACGAGCAGTACTTC
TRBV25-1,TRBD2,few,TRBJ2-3,CASSEYRTSGKADTQYF,TGTGCCAGCAGTGAATATCGCACTAGCGGGAAGGCAGATACGCAGTATTTT
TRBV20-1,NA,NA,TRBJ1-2,CSARDYYGYTF,TGCAGTGCTAGGGACTACTATGGCTACACCTTC
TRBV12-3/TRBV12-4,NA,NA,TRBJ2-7,CASSLKDTSYEQYF,TGTGCCAGCAGTCTTAAGGACACCTCCTACGAGCAGTACTTC
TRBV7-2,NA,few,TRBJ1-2,CASSGRAYGYTF,TGTGCCAGCAGCGGAAGGGCCTATGGCTACACCTTC
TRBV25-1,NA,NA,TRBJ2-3,CASSKLRVVGHRDTDTQYF,TGTGCCAGCAGTAAATTAAGAGTAGTGGGACACCGGGACACAGATACGCAGTATTTT
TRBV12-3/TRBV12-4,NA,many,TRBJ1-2,CASSLYPGISGYTF,TGTGCCAGCAGTTTATATCCGGGGATCAGTGGCTACACCTTC
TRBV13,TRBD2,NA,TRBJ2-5,CASSSRGTSGYNEQYF,TGTGCCAGCAGCTCCCGGGGGACTAGCGGCTACAATGAGCAGTACTTC
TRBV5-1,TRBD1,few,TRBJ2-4,CASSVDRLGAKNIQYF,TGCGCCAGCAGCGTGGACAGGTTAGGAGCCAAAAACATTCAGTACTTC
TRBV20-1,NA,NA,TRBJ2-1,CSARDREHPYNEQFF,TGCAGTGCTAGAGACAGGGAACATCCCTACAATGAGCAGTTCTTC